The 11 T cell receptor beta chains reported below all come from one sample, sequenced in a study of CD8 T cells in Susac syndrome. Reverse transcription used 0.5 to 1 ug RNA and random hexamers. TCRdb processed the immunoSEQ multiplex PCR reads anew with MiXCR; each CDR3 protein has one entry. The sample carries nearly 200,000 distinct CDR3 sequences, around 96% recorded once. The sequencing sample was made of CD4+ T cells from PBMCs. The source of these receptors is a human donor with multiple sclerosis.

The rearrangement uses TRBV18 and TRBJ1-6; D is perhaps TRBD1 (5 bases). This CDR3 comprises 16 residues. Trimming cost V 0 bases and J 7 bases, with 13 bases left between them. Germline V gene lookup returns CDR1 KGHSH and CDR2 LQKENI. The CDR3 region has the DNA TGTGCCAGCTCACCACCCGCCTCGACAGAAAATTCACCCCTCCACTTT. This translates into CASSPPASTENSPLHF.

The chain uses TRBV27 and TRBJ2-7, with no clear D. The CDR3 loop spans 13 amino acids. Germline V lookup: CDR1 MNHEY, CDR2 SMNVEV (reference sequence). The CDR3 protein is CATAPPGIYEQYF. The CDR3 nucleotides are TGTGCTACGGCACCTCCCGGCATCTACGAGCAGTACTTC.

The V call is TRBV23-1, the J call TRBJ2-3; D might be TRBD2 (5 bases). TRBV23-1 is reported as an ORF; its role is uncertain. This CDR3 region has 17 residues. V was shortened by 2 bases and J by 3 bases, with 18 bases between the two germline ends. The CDR3 reads CASSQGRPPPGTDTQYF. DNA for the CDR3: TGCGCCAGCAGTCAAGGAAGACCCCCCCCGGGGACAGATACGCAGTATTTT.

The V and J genes are TRBV5-1 and TRBJ2-1; 12 bases are shared with TRBD2. CDR1 SGHRS and CDR2 YFSETQ come from the germline V gene. The CDR3 extends over 16 amino acids. Unmatched junction bases numbered 3, after V lost 1 base and J lost 4 bases. In nucleotides, the CDR3 is TGCGCCAGCAGCTTGAGTCTAGCGGGAGGGTACAATGAGCAGTTCTTC. Its translation: CASSLSLAGGYNEQFF. The variable domain in full, with the rest retrieved from reference TRBV5-1 and TRBJ2-1, is KAGVTQTPRYLIKTRGQQVTLSCSPISGHRSVSWYQQTPGQGLQFLFEYFSETQRNKGNFPGRFSGRQFSNSRSEMNVSTLELGDSALYLCASSLSLAGGYNEQFFGPGTRLTVL.

The chain uses TRBV19 and TRBJ2-4; D is undetermined. Germline V gene data show CDR1 as LNHDA and CDR2 as SQIVND (reference sequence). The germline V and J ends were trimmed by 6 bases and 8 bases, with 23 bases remaining between them. This CDR3 is 16 amino acids long. CDR3 residues: CASSPVENPSKHIQYF. CDR3 coding DNA: TGTGCCAGTAGCCCAGTCGAGAACCCATCTAAACACATTCAGTACTTC.

The V and J genes are TRBV7-2 and TRBJ2-2; D is uncertain. Per germline, CDR1 SGHTA and CDR2 FQGNSA. The length of the CDR3 is 14 residues. With 6 bases removed from V and 1 base from J, the gap between germline ends came to 9 bases. The CDR3 here is CASRSPLNTGELFF. The CDR3 coding sequence is TGTGCCAGCAGGTCCCCTTTGAACACCGGGGAGCTGTTTTTT.

The J gene is TRBJ2-7, the V gene TRBV7-2, with D maybe TRBD1 (5 bases). There are 13 residues in the CDR3. CDR1 SGHTA and CDR2 FQGNSA come from the germline V gene. The V gene lost 3 bases and the J gene lost 6 bases, with 12 bases spanning the gap. The CDR3 DNA follows: TGTGCCAGCAGCTTTGTCAGGGTTGGCGAGCAGTACTTC. It specifies CASSFVRVGEQYF.

The rearrangement joins TRBV6-2 or TRBV6-3 to TRBJ2-3; no clear D gene. The CDR3 extends over 11 amino acids. Trimming took 8 bases from V and 6 from J, leaving 9 bases between them. Germline CDR1 and CDR2: MNHEY and SVGEGT. CDR3 coding DNA: TGTGCCAGCTATCGTTGGGATACGCAGTATTTT. Its protein is CASYRWDTQYF.

The genes are TRBV20-1 and TRBJ2-7, with 7 bases lining up with TRBD1. V gave up 5 bases and J gave up 2 bases; unmatched junction bases: 3. In germline, CDR1 is DFQATT, CDR2 SNEGSKA (reference sequence). This CDR3 has 12 residues. CDR3 sequence (DNA): TGCAGTGCTCAGGGACAGACCTACGAGCAGTACTTC. Its protein product is CSAQGQTYEQYF.

The rearrangement joins TRBV30 to TRBJ2-1; D uncertain. Germline V lookup: CDR1 GTSNPN, CDR2 SVGIG (reference sequence). V dropped 3 bases and J dropped 5 bases, with 20 bases sitting between them. The CDR3 has 16 residues. In nucleotides, the CDR3 is TGTGCCTGGAGCCATATGAGAATCCCACCTGACAATGAGCAGTTCTTC. Its protein is CAWSHMRIPPDNEQFF.

The chain combines TRBV10-3 with TRBJ2-5, with 15 positions matching TRBD2. Germline V gene data show CDR1 as ENHRY and CDR2 as SYGVKD. This CDR3 has 15 amino acids. Trimming at V came to 6 bases and at J to 4 bases, leaving 3 bases not matched to a gene. CDR3 bases: TGTGCCATCAGGAGGGGACTAGCGGGAGGAGAGACCCAGTACTTC. Residues: CAIRRGLAGGETQYF.